One sample yielded the 3 T cell receptor beta chains listed below, sequenced in a study of molecular identifiers for immune sequencing clone quantification. TCRdb recomputed calls from the PCR reads with MiXCR, one row per CDR3 protein. The table has about 330,000 distinct CDR3 sequences, about a quarter seen once; the top ten hold 0.65% to 0.75%. Sequencing was carried out using naive CD8+ T cells from blood, with Jurkat cell RNA spiked in. The subset denotes: FACS-sorted CD8+CD4-CCR7+CD45RA+ naive T cells. The receptors come from a human donor in good health. Some libraries in this study had Jurkat cell RNA spiked in.

V usage is TRBV27 and J usage is TRBJ2-2; tentatively, D is TRBD2 (5 bases). Germline lookup yields CDR1 MNHEY and CDR2 SMNVEV (reference sequence). The length of the CDR3 is 16 residues. Trimming pared 6 bases from V and 2 bases from J, leaving 16 bases between. The CDR3, as DNA: TGTGCCAGCAGCTGGGCGGGTCAGATTAACACCGGGGAGCTGTTTTTT. Amino acids: CASSWAGQINTGELFF.

This clonotype was counted many times. CDR3 in DNA: TGTGCCAGTAGTATTTCTAGGAACACTGAAGCTTTCTTT. Protein sequence: CASSISRNTEAFF. The J gene is TRBJ1-1, the V gene TRBV19, with unresolved D. The CDR3 is made up of 13 amino acids. Germline-derived CDR1 and CDR2 are LNHDA and SQIVND (reference sequence). V lost 3 bases and J lost 1, with 6 bases in between. Based on the CDR3 plus reference TRBV19 and TRBJ1-1, the full variable domain is DGGITQSPKYLFRKEGQNVTLSCEQNLNHDAMYWYRQDPGQGLRLIYYSQIVNDFQKGDIAEGYSVSREKKESFPLTVTSAQKNPTAFYLCASSISRNTEAFFGQGTRLTVV.

This sequence joins TRBV5-6 and TRBJ2-3, with 8 bases that match TRBD2. With V trimmed by 3 bases and J by 7 bases, 10 bases remained unmatched. CDR1 is SGHDT and CDR2 is YYEEEE in the germline V gene. The CDR3 spans 15 residues. The CDR3 sequence: CASSSNGLAPNTQYF. CDR3 sequence (DNA): TGTGCCAGCAGCTCGAACGGACTAGCCCCAAATACGCAGTATTTT.